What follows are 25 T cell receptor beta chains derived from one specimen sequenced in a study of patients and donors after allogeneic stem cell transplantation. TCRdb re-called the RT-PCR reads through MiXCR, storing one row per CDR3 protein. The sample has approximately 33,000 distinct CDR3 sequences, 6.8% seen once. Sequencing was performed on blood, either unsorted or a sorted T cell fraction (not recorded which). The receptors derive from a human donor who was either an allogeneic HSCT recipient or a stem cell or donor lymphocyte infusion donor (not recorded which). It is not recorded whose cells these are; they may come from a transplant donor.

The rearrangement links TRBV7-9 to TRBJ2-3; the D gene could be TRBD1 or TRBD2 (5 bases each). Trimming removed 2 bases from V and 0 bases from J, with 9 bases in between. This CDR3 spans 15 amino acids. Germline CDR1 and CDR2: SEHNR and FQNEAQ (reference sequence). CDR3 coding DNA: TGTGCCAGCAGCTTATGGGACGACAGCACAGATACGCAGTATTTT. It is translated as CASSLWDDSTDTQYF. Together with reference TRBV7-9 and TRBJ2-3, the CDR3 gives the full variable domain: DTGVSQNPRHKITKRGQNVTFRCDPISEHNRLYWYRQTLGQGPEFLTYFQNEAQLEKSRLLSDRFSAERPKGSFSTLEIQRTEQGDSAMYLCASSLWDDSTDTQYFGPGTRLTVL.

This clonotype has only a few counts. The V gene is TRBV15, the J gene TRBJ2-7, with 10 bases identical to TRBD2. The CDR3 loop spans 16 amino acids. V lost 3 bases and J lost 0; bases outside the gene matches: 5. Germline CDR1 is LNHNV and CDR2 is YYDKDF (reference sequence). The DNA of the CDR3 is TGTGCCACCAGCAGGTTAGCGGGAGGTCGCTCCTACGAGCAGTACTTC. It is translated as CATSRLAGGRSYEQYF.

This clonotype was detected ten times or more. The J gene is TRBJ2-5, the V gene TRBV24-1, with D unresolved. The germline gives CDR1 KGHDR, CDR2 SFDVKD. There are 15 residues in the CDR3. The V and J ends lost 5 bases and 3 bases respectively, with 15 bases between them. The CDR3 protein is CATSGDLGLEETQYF. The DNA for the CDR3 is TGTGCCACCAGTGGAGACCTGGGCCTTGAAGAGACCCAGTACTTC.

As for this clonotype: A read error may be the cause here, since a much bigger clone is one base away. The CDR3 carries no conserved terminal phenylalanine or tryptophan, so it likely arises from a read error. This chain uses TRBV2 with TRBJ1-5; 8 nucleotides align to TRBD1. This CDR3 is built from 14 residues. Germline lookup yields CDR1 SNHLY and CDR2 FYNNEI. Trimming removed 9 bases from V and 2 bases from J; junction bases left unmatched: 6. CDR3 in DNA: TGTGCCAGAACAGGGGGATGGGGCAATCAGCCCCAGCATTTA. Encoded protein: CARTGGWGNQPQHL.

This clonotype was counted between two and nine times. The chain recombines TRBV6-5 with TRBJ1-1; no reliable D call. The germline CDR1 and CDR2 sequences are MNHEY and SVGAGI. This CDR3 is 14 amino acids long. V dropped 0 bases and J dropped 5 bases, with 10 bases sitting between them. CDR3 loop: CASSYSRATTEAFF. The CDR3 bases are TGTGCCAGCAGTTACTCGCGGGCAACTACTGAAGCTTTCTTT.

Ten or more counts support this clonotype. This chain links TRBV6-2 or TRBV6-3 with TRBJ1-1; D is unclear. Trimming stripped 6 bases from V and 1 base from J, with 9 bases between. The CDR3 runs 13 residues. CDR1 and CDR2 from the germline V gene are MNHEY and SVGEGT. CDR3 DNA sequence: TGTGCCAGCAGCCTGACACAGAACACTGAAGCTTTCTTT. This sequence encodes CASSLTQNTEAFF.

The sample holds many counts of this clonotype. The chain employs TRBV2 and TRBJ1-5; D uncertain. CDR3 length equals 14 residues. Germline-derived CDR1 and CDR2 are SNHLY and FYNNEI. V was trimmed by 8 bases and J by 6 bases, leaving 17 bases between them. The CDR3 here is CASRPGVLGQPQHF. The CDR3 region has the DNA TGTGCCAGCCGTCCCGGGGTCTTAGGTCAGCCCCAGCATTTT.

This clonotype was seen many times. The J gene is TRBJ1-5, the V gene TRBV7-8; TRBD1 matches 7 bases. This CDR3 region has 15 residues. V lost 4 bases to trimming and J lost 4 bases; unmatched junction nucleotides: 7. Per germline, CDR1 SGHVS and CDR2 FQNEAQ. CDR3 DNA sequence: TGTGCCAGCAGCTCAAGACAGGGTTCGAATCAGCCCCAGCATTTT. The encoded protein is CASSSRQGSNQPQHF.

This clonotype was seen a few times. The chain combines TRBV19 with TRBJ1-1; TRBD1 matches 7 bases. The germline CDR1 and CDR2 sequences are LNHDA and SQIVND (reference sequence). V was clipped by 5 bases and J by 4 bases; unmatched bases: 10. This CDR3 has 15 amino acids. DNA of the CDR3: TGTGCCAGTAGTGCGTACCAGGGGGTTGTCACTGAAGCTTTCTTT. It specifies CASSAYQGVVTEAFF.

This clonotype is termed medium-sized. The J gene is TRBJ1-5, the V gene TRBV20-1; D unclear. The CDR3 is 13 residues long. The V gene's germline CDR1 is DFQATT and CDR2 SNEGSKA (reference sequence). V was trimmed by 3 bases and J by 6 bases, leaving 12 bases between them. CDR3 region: CSARVPTTQPQHF. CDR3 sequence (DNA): TGCAGTGCTAGGGTCCCGACCACTCAGCCCCAGCATTTT.

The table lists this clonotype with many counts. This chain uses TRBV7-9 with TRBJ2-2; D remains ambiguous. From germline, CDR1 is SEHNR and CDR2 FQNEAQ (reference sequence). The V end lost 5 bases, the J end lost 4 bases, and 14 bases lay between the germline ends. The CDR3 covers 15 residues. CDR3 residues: CASSPKYSSTGELFF. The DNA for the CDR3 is TGTGCCAGCAGCCCTAAGTATTCAAGCACCGGGGAGCTGTTTTTT.

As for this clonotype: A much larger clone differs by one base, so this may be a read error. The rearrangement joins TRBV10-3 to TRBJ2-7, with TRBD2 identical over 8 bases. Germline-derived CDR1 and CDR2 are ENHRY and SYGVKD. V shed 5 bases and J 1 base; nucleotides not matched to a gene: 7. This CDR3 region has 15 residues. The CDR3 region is CAISKGVAGSYEQYF. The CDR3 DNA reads TGTGCCATCAGTAAGGGGGTAGCGGGGTCCTACGAGCAGTACTTC.

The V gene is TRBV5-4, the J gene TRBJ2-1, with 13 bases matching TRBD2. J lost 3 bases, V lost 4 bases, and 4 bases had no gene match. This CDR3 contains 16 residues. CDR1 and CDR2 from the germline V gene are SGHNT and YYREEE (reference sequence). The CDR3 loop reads CASSTGLAGLYNEQFF. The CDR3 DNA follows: TGTGCCAGCAGCACGGGACTAGCGGGACTCTACAATGAGCAGTTCTTC.

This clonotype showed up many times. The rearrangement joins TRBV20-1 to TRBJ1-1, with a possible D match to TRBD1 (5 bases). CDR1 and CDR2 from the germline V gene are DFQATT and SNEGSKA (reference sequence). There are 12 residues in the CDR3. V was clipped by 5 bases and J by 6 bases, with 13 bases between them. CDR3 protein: CSASSRGAEAFF. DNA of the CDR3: TGCAGTGCTTCCTCCCGGGGGGCTGAAGCTTTCTTT.

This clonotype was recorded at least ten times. CDR3 DNA sequence: TGTGCCAGCAGTCTTGGACGGCCGGGCTCCTACGAGCAGTACTTC. Protein sequence: CASSLGRPGSYEQYF. The V gene is TRBV12-3 or TRBV12-4, the J gene TRBJ2-7; D call uncertain. The CDR3 loop spans 15 amino acids. V shed 5 bases and J shed 0 bases, with 14 bases lying between them.

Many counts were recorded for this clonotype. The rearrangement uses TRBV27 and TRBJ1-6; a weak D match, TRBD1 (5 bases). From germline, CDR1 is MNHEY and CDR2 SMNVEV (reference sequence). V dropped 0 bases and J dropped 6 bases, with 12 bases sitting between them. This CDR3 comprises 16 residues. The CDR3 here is CASSLSRAGLNSPLHF. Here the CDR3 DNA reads TGTGCCAGCAGTTTATCCCGCGCAGGGCTTAATTCACCCCTCCACTTT.

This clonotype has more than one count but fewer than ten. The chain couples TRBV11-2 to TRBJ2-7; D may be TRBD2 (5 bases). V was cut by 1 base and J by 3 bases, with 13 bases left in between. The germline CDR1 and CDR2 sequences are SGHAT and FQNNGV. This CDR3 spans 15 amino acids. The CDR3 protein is CASSLGGQVFYEQYF. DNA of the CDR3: TGTGCCAGCAGCTTAGGAGGGCAAGTTTTCTACGAGCAGTACTTC.

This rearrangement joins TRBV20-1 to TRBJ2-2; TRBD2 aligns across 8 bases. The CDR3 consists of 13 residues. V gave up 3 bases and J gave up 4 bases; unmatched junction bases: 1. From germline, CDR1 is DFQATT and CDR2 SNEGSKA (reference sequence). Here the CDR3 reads CSASGRATGELFF. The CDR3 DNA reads TGCAGTGCTAGCGGGAGGGCCACCGGGGAGCTGTTTTTT.

The CDR3: CATSGGVGDNYGYTF. In DNA form, the CDR3 reads TGTGCCACCAGTGGAGGGGTAGGGGATAACTATGGCTACACCTTC. The chain uses TRBV24-1 and TRBJ1-2; TRBD1 might be the D (5 bases). This CDR3 contains 15 residues. Trimming removed 5 bases at V and 1 base at J, with 13 bases between. Germline values: CDR1 KGHDR, CDR2 SFDVKD.

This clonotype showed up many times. Here the CDR3 reads CASSYQSQTEAFF. The DNA of the CDR3 is TGTGCCAGCAGTTACCAATCTCAAACTGAAGCTTTCTTT. V is TRBV6-5 and J is TRBJ1-1; D call uncertain. Germline CDR1 reads MNHEY; CDR2 reads SVGAGI. V shed 2 bases and J shed 5 bases, with 9 bases lying between them. This CDR3 has 13 amino acids.

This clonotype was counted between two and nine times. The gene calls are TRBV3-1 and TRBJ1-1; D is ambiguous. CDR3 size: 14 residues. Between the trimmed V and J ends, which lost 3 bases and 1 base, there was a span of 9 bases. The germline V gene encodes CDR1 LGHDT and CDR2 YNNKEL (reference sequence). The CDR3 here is CASSHVGENTEAFF. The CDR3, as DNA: TGTGCCAGCAGCCATGTTGGGGAGAACACTGAAGCTTTCTTT.

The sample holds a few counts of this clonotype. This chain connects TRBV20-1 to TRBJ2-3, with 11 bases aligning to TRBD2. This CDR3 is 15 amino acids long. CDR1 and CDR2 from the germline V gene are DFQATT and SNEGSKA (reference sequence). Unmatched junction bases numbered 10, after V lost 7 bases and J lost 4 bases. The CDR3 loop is CSGRAGTSGADTQYF. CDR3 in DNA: TGCAGTGGACGGGCCGGGACTAGCGGCGCAGATACGCAGTATTTT.

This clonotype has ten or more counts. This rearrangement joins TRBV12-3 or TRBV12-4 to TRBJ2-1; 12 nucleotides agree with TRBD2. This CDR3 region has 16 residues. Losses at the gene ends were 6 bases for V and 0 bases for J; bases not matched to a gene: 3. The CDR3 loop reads CASSSSGGGSYNEQFF. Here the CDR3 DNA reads TGTGCCAGCAGCTCTAGCGGGGGGGGCTCCTACAATGAGCAGTTCTTC.

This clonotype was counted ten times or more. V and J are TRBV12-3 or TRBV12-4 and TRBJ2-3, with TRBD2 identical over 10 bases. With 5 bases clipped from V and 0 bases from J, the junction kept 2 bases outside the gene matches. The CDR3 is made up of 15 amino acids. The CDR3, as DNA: TGTGCCAGCAGTCCGACTAGCGGGAGCACAGATACGCAGTATTTT. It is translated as CASSPTSGSTDTQYF.

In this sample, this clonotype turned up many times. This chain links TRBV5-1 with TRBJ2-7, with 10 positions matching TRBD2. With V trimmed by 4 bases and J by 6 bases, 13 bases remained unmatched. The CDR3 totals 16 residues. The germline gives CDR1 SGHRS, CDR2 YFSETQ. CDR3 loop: CASSQRSSGSSPEQYF. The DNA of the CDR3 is TGCGCCAGCAGCCAACGCTCTAGCGGGAGTTCGCCCGAGCAGTACTTC.